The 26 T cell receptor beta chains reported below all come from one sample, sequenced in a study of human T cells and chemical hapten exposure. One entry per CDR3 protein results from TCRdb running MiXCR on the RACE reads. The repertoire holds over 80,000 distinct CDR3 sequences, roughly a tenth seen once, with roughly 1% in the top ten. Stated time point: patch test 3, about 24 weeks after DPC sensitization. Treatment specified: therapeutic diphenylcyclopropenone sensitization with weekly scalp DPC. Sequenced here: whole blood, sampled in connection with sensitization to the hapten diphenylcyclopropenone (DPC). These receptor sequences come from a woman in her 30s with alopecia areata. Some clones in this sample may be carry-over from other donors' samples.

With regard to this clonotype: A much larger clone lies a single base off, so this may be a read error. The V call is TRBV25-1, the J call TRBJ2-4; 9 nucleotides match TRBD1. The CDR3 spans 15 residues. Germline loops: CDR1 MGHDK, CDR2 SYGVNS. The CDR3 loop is CASRPQGAAKNIQCF. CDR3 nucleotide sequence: TGTGCCAGCAGACCACAGGGGGCCGCCAAAAACATTCAGTGCTTC. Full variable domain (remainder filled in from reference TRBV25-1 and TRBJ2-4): EADIYQTPRYLVIGTGKKITLECSQTMGHDKMYWYQQDPGMELHLIHYSYGVNSTEKGDLSSESTVSRIRTEHFPLTLESARPSHTSQYLCASRPQGAAKNIQCFGAGTRLSVL.

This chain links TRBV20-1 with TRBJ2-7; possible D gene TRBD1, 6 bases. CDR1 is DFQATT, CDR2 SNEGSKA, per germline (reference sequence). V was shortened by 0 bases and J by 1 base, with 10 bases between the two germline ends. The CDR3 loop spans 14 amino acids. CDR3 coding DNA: TGCAGTGCTAGAGATATCACAGGGTCCTACGAGCAGTACTTC. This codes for CSARDITGSYEQYF.

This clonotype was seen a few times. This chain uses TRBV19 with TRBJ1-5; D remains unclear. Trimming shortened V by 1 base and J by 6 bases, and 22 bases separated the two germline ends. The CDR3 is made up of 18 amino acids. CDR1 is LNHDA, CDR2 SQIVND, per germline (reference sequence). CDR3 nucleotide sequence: TGTGCCAGTAGTATAGGAAGGATCGATGGTGGCGCAGGTCAGCCCCAGCATTTT. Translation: CASSIGRIDGGAGQPQHF.

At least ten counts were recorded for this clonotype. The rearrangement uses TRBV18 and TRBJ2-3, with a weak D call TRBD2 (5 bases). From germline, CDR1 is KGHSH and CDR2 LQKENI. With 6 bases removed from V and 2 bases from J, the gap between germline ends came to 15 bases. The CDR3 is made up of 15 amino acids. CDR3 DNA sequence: TGTGCCAGCTCCCGAAAGGACTCGTTCACAGATACGCAGTATTTT. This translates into CASSRKDSFTDTQYF.

The CDR3, as DNA: TGCAGCGTTGAGAAGTGGCCGGCTAGCGGGAGTTGGAGCACAGATACGCAGTATTTT. It encodes CSVEKWPASGSWSTDTQYF. This chain links TRBV29-1 with TRBJ2-3, with 10 nucleotides matching TRBD2. V lost 3 bases to trimming and J lost 0 bases; unmatched junction nucleotides: 15. In germline, CDR1 is SQVTM, CDR2 ANQGSEA. The CDR3 covers 19 residues.

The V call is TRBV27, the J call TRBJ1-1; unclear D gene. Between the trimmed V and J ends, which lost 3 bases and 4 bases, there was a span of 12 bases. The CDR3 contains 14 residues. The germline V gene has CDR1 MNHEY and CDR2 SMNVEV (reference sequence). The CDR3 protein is CASSFLYLSTEAFF. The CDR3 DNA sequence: TGTGCCAGCAGTTTCTTGTATCTGAGCACTGAAGCTTTCTTT.

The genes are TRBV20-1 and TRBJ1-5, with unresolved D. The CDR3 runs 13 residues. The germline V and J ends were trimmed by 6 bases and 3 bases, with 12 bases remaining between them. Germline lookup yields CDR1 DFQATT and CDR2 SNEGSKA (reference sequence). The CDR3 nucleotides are TGCAGTGCCCTTGACGCCTTCAATCAGCCCCAGCATTTT. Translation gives CSALDAFNQPQHF.

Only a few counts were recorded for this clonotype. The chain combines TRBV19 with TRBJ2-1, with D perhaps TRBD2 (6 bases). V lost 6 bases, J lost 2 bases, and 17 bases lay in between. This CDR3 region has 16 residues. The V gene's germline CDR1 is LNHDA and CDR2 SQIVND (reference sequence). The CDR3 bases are TGTGCCAGTAGCCCCAGGCCGGGAGTAACCTACAATGAGCAGTTCTTC. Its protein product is CASSPRPGVTYNEQFF.

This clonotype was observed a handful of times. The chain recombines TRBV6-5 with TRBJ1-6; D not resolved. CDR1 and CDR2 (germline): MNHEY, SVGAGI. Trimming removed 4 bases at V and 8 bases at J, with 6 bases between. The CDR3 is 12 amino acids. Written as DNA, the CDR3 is TGTGCCAGCAGTTCAGCGTATTCACCCCTCCACTTT. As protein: CASSSAYSPLHF.

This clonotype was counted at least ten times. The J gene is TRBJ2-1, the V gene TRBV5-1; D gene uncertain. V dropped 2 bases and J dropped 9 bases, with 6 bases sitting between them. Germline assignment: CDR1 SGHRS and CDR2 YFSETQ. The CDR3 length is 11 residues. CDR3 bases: TGCGCCAGCAGCTTCGCCGGTGAGCAGTTCTTC. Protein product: CASSFAGEQFF.

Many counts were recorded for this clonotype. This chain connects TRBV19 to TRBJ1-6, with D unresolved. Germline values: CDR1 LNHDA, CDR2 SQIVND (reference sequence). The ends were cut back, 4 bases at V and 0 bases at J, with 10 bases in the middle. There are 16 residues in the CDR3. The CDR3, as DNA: TGTGCCAGTAGTACCCTGACGGACTCCTATAATTCACCCCTCCACTTT. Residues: CASSTLTDSYNSPLHF.

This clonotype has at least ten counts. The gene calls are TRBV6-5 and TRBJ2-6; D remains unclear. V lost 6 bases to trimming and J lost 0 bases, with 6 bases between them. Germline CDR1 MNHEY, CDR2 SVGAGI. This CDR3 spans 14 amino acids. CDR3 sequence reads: CASSLLSGANVLTF. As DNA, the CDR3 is TGTGCCAGCAGCCTTCTCTCTGGGGCCAACGTCCTGACTTTC.

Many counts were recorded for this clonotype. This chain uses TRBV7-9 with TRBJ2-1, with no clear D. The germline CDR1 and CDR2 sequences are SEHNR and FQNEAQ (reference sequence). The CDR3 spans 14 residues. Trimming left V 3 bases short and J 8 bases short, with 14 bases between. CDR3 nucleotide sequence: TGTGCCAGCAGCTTCCCGTCGGATCGGGATGAGCAGTTCTTC. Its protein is CASSFPSDRDEQFF.

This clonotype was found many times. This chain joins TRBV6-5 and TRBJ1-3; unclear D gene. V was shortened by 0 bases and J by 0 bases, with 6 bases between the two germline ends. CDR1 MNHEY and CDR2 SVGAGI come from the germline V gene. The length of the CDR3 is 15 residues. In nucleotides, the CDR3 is TGTGCCAGCAGTTACTCTGCACGCTCTGGAAACACCATATATTTT. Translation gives CASSYSARSGNTIYF.

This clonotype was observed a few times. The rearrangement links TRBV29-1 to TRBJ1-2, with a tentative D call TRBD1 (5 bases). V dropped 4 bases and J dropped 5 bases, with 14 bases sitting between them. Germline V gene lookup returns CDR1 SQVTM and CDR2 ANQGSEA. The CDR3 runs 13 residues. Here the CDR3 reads CSVVVQGSYGYTF. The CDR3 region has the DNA TGCAGCGTTGTAGTCCAGGGATCTTATGGCTACACCTTC.

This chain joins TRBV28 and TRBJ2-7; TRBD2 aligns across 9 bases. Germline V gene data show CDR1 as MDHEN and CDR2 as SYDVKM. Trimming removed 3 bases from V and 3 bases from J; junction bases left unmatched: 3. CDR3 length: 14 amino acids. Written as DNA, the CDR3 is TGTGCCAGCAGTTTGGGGACTAGCATCTACGAGCAGTACTTC. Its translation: CASSLGTSIYEQYF.

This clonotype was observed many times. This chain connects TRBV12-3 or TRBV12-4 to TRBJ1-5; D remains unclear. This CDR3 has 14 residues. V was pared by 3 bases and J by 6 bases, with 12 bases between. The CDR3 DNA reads TGTGCCAGCAGTTTCTTCGGGGTGGGTCAGCCCCAGCATTTT. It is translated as CASSFFGVGQPQHF.

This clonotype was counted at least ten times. The CDR3 region is CASSVEGRDEQYF. In DNA form, the CDR3 reads TGTGCCAGCAGCGTAGAGGGTAGAGACGAGCAGTACTTC. The chain recombines TRBV9 with TRBJ2-7, with no clear D. V gave up 0 bases and J gave up 5 bases, with 9 bases separating them. Germline-derived CDR1 and CDR2 are SGDLS and YYNGEE. This CDR3 is 13 amino acids long.

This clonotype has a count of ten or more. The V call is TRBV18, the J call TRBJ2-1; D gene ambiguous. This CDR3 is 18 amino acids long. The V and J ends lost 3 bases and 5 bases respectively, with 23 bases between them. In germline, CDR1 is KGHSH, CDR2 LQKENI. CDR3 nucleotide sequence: TGTGCCAGCTCACCGCCTAACCTCGCCCGCCCAATCGACAATGAGCAGTTCTTC. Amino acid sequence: CASSPPNLARPIDNEQFF.

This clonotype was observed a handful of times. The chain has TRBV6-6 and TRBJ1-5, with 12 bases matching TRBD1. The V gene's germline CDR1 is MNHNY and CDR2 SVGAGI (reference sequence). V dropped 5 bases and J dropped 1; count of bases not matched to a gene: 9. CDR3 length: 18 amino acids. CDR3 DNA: TGTGCCAGCAGTGTTCCGGGACAGGGGGCTAGGAGCAATCAGCCCCAGCATTTT. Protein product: CASSVPGQGARSNQPQHF.

CDR3 sequence (DNA): TGTGCCAGCATGAACACCGCTGGTGAGCAGTTCTTC. It is translated as CASMNTAGEQFF. V usage is TRBV28 and J usage is TRBJ2-1; D remains ambiguous. The CDR3 sequence is 12 residues long. Trimming pared 7 bases from V and 9 bases from J, leaving 13 bases between. Germline CDR1 reads MDHEN; CDR2 reads SYDVKM.

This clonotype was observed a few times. The chain's CDR3 is CASREKGLAGDEQFF. The DNA of the CDR3 is TGTGCCAGCCGGGAGAAGGGACTAGCGGGAGATGAGCAGTTCTTC. This chain connects TRBV11-2 to TRBJ2-1; 14 nucleotides line up with TRBD2. The trim removed 8 bases at V and 8 bases at J, leaving 8 bases unmatched. The CDR3 is 15 residues long. CDR1 is SGHAT and CDR2 is FQNNGV in the germline V gene.

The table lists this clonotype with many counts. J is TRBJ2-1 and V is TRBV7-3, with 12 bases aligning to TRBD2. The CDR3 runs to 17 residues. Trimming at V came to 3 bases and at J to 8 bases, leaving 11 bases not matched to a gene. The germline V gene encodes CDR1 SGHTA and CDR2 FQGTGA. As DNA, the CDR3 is TGTGCCAGCAGCTTTGCGACTAGCGGGAGAACAGGACATGAGCAGTTCTTC. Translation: CASSFATSGRTGHEQFF. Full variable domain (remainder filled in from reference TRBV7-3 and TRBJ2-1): GAGVSQTPSNKVTEKGKYVELRCDPISGHTALYWYRQSLGQGPEFLIYFQGTGAADDSGLPNDRFFAVRPEGSVSTLKIQRTERGDSAVYLCASSFATSGRTGHEQFFGPGTRLTVL.

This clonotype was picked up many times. The CDR3 DNA follows: TGTGCCAGCAGTTTGATCGACAGCAATCAGCCCCAGCATTTT. Amino acids: CASSLIDSNQPQHF. This sequence joins TRBV28 and TRBJ1-5; D is uncertain. Germline CDR1 MDHEN, CDR2 SYDVKM. The CDR3 contains 14 residues. Trimming removed 3 bases from V and 1 base from J, with 7 bases in between.

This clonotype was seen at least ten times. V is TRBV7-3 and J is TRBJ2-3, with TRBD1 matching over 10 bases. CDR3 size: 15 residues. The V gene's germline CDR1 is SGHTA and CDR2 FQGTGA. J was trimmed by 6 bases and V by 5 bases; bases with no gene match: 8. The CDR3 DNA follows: TGTGCCAGCAGCCTGGGCGGGACAGGGGTGGATACGCAGTATTTT. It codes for CASSLGGTGVDTQYF.

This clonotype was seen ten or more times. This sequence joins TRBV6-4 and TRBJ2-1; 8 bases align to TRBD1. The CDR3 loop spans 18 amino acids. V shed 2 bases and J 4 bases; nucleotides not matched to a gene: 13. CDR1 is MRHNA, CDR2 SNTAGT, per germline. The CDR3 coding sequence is TGTGCCAGCAGTGACCCTATATGGACAGGGAATCGGTACAATGAGCAGTTCTTC. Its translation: CASSDPIWTGNRYNEQFF.